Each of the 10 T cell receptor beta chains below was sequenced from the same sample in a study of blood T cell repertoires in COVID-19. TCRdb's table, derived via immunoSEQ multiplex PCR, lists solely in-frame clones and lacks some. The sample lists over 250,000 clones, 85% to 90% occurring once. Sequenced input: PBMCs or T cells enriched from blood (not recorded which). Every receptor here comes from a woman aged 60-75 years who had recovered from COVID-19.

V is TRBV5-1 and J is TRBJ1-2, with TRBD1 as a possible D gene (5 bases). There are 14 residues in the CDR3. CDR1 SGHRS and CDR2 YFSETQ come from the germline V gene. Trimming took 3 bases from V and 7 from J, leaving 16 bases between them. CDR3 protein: CASSWQGLEGGYTF. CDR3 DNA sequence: TGCGCCAGCAGCTGGCAGGGTCTTGAAGGTGGCTACACCTTC.

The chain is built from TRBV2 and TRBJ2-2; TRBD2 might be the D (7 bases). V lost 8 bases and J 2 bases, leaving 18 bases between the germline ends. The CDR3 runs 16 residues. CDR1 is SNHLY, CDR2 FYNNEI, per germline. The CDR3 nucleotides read TGTGCCAGCTCCCGGAGGGGGGGGGAAAACACCGGGGAGCTGTTTTTT. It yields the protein CASSRRGGENTGELFF.

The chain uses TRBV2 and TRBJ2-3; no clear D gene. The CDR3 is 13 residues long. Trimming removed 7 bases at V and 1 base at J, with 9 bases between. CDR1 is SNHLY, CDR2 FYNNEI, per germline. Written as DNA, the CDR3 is TGTGCCAGCACCCTAGAGCGCACAGATACGCAGTATTTT. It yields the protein CASTLERTDTQYF.

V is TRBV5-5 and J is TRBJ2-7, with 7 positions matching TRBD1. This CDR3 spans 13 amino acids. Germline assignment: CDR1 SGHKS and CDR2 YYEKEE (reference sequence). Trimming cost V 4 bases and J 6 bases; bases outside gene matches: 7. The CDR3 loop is CASSTYPGGEQYF. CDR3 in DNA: TGTGCCAGCAGCACCTATCCAGGGGGCGAGCAGTACTTC.

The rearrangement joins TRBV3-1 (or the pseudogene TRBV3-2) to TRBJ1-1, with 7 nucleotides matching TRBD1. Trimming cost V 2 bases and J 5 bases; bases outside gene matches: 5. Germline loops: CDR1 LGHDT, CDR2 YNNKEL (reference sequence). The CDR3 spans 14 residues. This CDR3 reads CASSQINRGTEAFF. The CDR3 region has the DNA TGTGCCAGCAGCCAAATAAACAGGGGTACTGAAGCTTTCTTT.

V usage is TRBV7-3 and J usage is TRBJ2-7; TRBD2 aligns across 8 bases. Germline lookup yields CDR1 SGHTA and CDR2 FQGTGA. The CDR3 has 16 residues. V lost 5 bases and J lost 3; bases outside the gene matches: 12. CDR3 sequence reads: CASSPGGEIIDYEQYF. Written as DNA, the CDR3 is TGTGCCAGCAGCCCCGGGGGGGAGATAATCGACTACGAGCAGTACTTC.

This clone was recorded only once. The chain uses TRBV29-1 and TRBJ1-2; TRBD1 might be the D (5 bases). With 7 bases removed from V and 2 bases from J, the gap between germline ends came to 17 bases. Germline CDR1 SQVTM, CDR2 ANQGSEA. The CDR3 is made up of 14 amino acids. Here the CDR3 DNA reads TGCAGCGCCGGAGACCAGGGTTCCAACTATGGCTACACCTTC. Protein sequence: CSAGDQGSNYGYTF.

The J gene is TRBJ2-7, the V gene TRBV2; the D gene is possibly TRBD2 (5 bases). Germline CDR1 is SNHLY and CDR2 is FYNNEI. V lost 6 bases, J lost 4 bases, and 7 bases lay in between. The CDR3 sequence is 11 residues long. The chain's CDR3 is CASSREYEQYF. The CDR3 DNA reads TGTGCCAGCAGCCGGGAATACGAGCAGTACTTC.

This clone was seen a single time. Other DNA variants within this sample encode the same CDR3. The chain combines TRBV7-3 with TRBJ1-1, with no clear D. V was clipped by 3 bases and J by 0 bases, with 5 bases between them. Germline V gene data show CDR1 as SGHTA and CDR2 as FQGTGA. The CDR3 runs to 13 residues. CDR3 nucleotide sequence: TGTGCCAGCAGCTTCTCCGTGAACACTGAAGCTTTCTTT. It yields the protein CASSFSVNTEAFF. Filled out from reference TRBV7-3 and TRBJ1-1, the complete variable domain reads GAGVSQTPSNKVTEKGKYVELRCDPISGHTALYWYRQSLGQGPEFLIYFQGTGAADDSGLPNDRFFAVRPEGSVSTLKIQRTERGDSAVYLCASSFSVNTEAFFGQGTRLTVV.

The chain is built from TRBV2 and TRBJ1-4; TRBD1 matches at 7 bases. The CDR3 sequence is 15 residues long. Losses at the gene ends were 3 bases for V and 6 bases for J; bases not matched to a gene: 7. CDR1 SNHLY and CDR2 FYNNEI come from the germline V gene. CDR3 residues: CASSDTGTVDEKLFF. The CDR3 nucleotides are TGTGCCAGCAGTGATACCGGGACAGTTGATGAAAAACTGTTTTTT.